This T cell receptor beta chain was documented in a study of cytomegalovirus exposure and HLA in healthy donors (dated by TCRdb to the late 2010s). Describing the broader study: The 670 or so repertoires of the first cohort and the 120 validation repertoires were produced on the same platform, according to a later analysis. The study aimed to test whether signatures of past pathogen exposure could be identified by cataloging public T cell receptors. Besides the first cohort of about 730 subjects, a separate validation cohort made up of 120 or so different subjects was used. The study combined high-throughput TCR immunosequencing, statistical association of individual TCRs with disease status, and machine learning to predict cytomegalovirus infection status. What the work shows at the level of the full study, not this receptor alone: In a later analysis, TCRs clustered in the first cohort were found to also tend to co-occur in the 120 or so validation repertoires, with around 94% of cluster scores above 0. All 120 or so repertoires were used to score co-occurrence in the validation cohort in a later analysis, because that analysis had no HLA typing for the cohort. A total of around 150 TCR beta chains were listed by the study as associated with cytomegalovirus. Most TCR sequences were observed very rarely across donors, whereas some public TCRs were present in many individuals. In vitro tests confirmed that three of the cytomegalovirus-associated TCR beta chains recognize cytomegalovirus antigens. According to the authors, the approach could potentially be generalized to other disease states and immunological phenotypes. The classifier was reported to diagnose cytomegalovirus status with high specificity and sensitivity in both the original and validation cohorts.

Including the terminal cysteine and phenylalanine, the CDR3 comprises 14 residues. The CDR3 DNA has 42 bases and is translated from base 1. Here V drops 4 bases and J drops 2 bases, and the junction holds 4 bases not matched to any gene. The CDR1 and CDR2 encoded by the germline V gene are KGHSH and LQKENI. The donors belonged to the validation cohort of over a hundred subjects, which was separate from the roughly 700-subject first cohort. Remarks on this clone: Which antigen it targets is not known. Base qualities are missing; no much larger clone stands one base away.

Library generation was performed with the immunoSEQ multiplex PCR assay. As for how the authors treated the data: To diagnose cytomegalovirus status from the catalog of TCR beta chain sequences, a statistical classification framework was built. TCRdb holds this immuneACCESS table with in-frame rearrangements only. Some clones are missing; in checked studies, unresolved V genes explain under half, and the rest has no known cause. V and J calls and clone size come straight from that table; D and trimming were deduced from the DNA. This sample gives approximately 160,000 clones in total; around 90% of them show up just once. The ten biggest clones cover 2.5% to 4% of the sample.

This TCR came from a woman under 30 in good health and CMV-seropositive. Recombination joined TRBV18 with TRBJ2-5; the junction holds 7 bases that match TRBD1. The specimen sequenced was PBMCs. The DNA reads TGTGCCAGCTCACGCTCGGGACAGCAAGAGACCCAGTACTTC. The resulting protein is CASSRSGQQETQYF.